This T cell receptor beta chain was captured by sequencing in a study of T cell repertoires in cytomegalovirus infection. TCRdb re-called the reads with MiXCR, one entry per CDR3 protein. The sample yields some 800,000 distinct CDR3 sequences, approximately 32% seen once. About this clonotype itself: The antigen is undetermined.

V gave up 0 bases and J gave up 4 bases; unmatched junction bases: 3. Germline CDR1 is LNHNV and CDR2 is YYDKDF (reference sequence). CDR3 size: 15 residues. The TCR comes from a human donor in good health (CMV status not recorded). Some clones in this sample may be carry-over from other donors' samples. The V gene is TRBV15, the J gene TRBJ2-7; 10 nucleotides match TRBD1. The sequences come from cultured CD8+ T cells from PBMCs, collected from culture after CMV antigen stimulation. CDR3 nucleotide sequence: TGTGCCACCAGCAGAGATGGGACAGGGGTTTACGAGCAGTACTTC. Amino acids: CATSRDGTGVYEQYF.